The rows below give T cell receptor beta chains drawn from one sample of a study of PD-L1 blockade in urothelial cancer. TCRdb's copy holds only in-frame clones and misses some; the assay was immunoSEQ multiplex PCR. This table holds over 40,000 clones, about 88% found once. The source was PBMCs, collected around atezolizumab (anti-PD-L1) treatment. These receptors originate from a man aged 70-80 years with urothelial cancer. The CDR3 runs from the conserved cysteine through the conserved F or W. Fields, in order: CDR3 protein, CDR3 DNA, V gene, D gene, clone size, J gene. D genes are given only for firm matches. The listing skips clone size in some rows; elsewhere it reads once, few, many or a size class.

CDR3: CASSMTGENTEAFF; DNA: TGTGCCAGCAGTATGACAGGAGAGAACACTGAAGCTTTCTTT; V: TRBV5-6; D: NA; size: NA; J: TRBJ1-1
CDR3: CASSRTGDGTQYF; DNA: TGCGCCAGCAGCCGGACTGGTGATGGGACCCAGTACTTC; V: TRBV5-1; D: NA; size: NA; J: TRBJ2-5
CDR3: CASSYSDRADTQYF; DNA: TGTGCCAGCAGTTACTCGGACAGAGCAGATACGCAGTATTTT; V: TRBV6-6; D: NA; size: NA; J: TRBJ2-3
CDR3: CASTPGSGSFEQYF; DNA: TGTGCCAGCACCCCCGGGAGCGGGAGCTTCGAGCAGTACTTC; V: TRBV2; D: TRBD2; size: NA; J: TRBJ2-7
CDR3: CAWRGLADEQFF; DNA: TGTGCCTGGAGAGGACTAGCCGATGAGCAGTTCTTC; V: TRBV30; D: TRBD2; size: NA; J: TRBJ2-1
CDR3: CASRGWGMGQGAREQYF; DNA: TGTGCCAGCAGGGGGTGGGGGATGGGACAGGGGGCGAGGGAGCAGTACTTC; V: TRBV28; D: TRBD1; size: NA; J: TRBJ2-7
CDR3: CASRPRVERSYEQYF; DNA: TGTGCCAGCCGACCAAGAGTTGAGAGGTCCTACGAGCAGTACTTC; V: TRBV6-7; D: NA; size: NA; J: TRBJ2-7
CDR3: CASSDTGAYNEQFF; DNA: TGTGCCAGCAGTGATACAGGGGCTTACAATGAGCAGTTCTTC; V: TRBV25-1; D: TRBD1; size: once; J: TRBJ2-1
CDR3: CASSLGLAGFQETQYF; DNA: TGTGCCAGTAGTTTGGGACTAGCGGGTTTCCAAGAGACCCAGTACTTC; V: TRBV19; D: TRBD2; size: NA; J: TRBJ2-5
CDR3: CAWSPGQGQETQYF; DNA: TGTGCCTGGAGTCCCGGACAGGGGCAAGAGACCCAGTACTTC; V: TRBV30; D: TRBD1; size: NA; J: TRBJ2-5
CDR3: CASSEGSLAVSYNEQFF; DNA: TGTGCCAGCAGTGAAGGGAGCCTAGCGGTTTCCTACAATGAGCAGTTCTTC; V: TRBV6-1; D: TRBD2; size: NA; J: TRBJ2-1
CDR3: CASSYNRVAETQYF; DNA: TGTGCCAGCAGTTACAACAGGGTCGCGGAGACCCAGTACTTC; V: TRBV6-5; D: NA; size: NA; J: TRBJ2-5
CDR3: CASSFSNEQFF; DNA: TGTGCCAGCAGCTTTAGCAATGAGCAGTTCTTC; V: TRBV2; D: NA; size: NA; J: TRBJ2-1
CDR3: CASSEQGQGVTEAFF; DNA: TGTGCCAGCAGTGAGCAGGGACAGGGGGTCACTGAAGCTTTCTTT; V: TRBV2; D: TRBD1; size: once; J: TRBJ1-1
CDR3: CASSGRVRETQYF; DNA: TGTGCCAGCAGTGGCAGGGTGCGGGAGACCCAGTACTTC; V: TRBV2; D: NA; size: NA; J: TRBJ2-5